A selection of T cell receptor beta chains follows, all from one sample in a study of shared clonotypes between healthy human individuals. Sequencing was performed with immunoSEQ multiplex PCR; in TCRdb, only in-frame clones are kept and a portion is missing. The sample lists a few hundred thousand clones, around 77% occurring once. The sequencing sample was made of PBMCs. Source of these receptors: a middle-aged woman in good health. Some clones in this sample may be carry-over from other donors' samples. CDR3s leave out the opening cysteine and the closing phenylalanine or tryptophan.

j_gene,v_gene,CDR3aa
TRBJ2-3,TRBV11-2,ASSLRGRWTAADTQY
TRBJ2-7,TRBV6-1,ASSEGGDSYEQY
TRBJ2-7,TRBV20-1,SARQGYEQY
TRBJ2-4,TRBV5-4,ASSFGDRNIQY
TRBJ2-3,TRBV4-2,ASSQEMGADTQY
TRBJ2-5,TRBV7-2,ASSYTSGQETQY
TRBJ2-7,TRBV7-2,ASSSPLQGPYEQY
TRBJ1-5,TRBV30,AWSVAPNQPQH
TRBJ2-1,TRBV10-2,ASQILAGANEQF
TRBJ2-2,TRBV6-6,ASSVRLDTGELF
TRBJ2-7,TRBV4-1,ASSRTGTGSSGQY
TRBJ2-1,TRBV15,ATSRAGDSREQF
TRBJ1-4,TRBV28,ASSFVSNEKLF
TRBJ2-3,TRBV7-2,ASSSRAGTQY